Listed below are T cell receptor beta chains from one sample, sequenced in a study of control samples from healthy donors and cancer patients. Measured with immunoSEQ multiplex PCR; TCRdb has only the in-frame clones, and not every one. Recorded for this sample: some 190,000 clones. Sequenced input: blood. The receptors were gathered from a woman aged 25 to 39 in good health. Both conserved end residues are part of each CDR3. D genes are given only for firm matches.

v_gene	j_gene	d_gene	CDR3nt	CDR3aa
TRBV27	TRBJ2-3	NA	TGTGCCAGCAGTTTAATTATGTGGGGCGGAGGAGGGCGTTCAGATACGCAGTATTTT	CASSLIMWGGGGRSDTQYF
TRBV5-1	TRBJ1-2	TRBD1	TGCGCCAGCAGCTTGGAACCCGGACAGGGGGATGGCTACACCTTC	CASSLEPGQGDGYTF
TRBV6-5	TRBJ1-5	NA	TGTGCCAGCAAGTATAGCAATCAGCCCCAGCATTTT	CASKYSNQPQHF
TRBV5-1	TRBJ2-5	NA	TGCGCCAGCAGGGGGGGTATCCAAGAGACCCAGTACTTC	CASRGGIQETQYF
TRBV27	TRBJ1-3	NA	TGTGCCAGCAGTCCCCCGGGGGGGAACACCATATATTTT	CASSPPGGNTIYF
TRBV2	TRBJ2-4	TRBD1	TGTGCCAGCAGTGACAGGGGGCTAGCCAAAAACATTCAGTACTTC	CASSDRGLAKNIQYF
TRBV3-1/TRBV3-2	TRBJ2-7	TRBD1	TGTGCCAGCAGCCAATCGACAGGGTGGTACGAGCAGTACTTC	CASSQSTGWYEQYF
TRBV11-2	TRBJ1-2	NA	TGTGCCAGCAGCTCCGTTGGTGGCTACACCTTC	CASSSVGGYTF
TRBV19	TRBJ1-5	NA	TGTGCCAGTAATAACAGGTATAGCAATCAGCCCCAGCATTTT	CASNNRYSNQPQHF
TRBV9	TRBJ2-3	TRBD2	TGTGCCAGCAGCGTAGTAACAGCGGGGGCCACAGATACGCAGTATTTT	CASSVVTAGATDTQYF
TRBV24-1	TRBJ2-5	NA	TGTGCCACCAGTGACCAGTACCAAGAGACCCAGTACTTC	CATSDQYQETQYF